This T cell receptor (beta chain) was captured in a study of cytomegalovirus exposure and HLA in healthy donors. Comments on this clone: The target antigen is unknown.

Germline CDR1 and CDR2: SQVTM and ANQGSEA. J was trimmed by 6 bases and V by 7 bases; bases with no gene match: 8. The CDR3 contains 12 residues. Study-level findings and limits: The classifier reportedly diagnosed cytomegalovirus status with high sensitivity and specificity. Other equally common chains were less clonally expanded than HLA-associated TCR beta chains, a later analysis showed.

13 Jbeta primers and 60 Vbeta primers were used for the PCR. Only in-frame clones appear in the TCRdb table, and some are missing; sequencing was by immunoSEQ multiplex PCR. The data show 270,000 or so clones, 85% to 95% seen once. The chain joins TRBV29-1 to TRBJ2-7; 8 bases fit TRBD1. Sequenced material: PBMCs. The clonotype originates from a girl aged 2 to 9 in good health and CMV-seronegative. CDR3 sequence: CSGQGTGSEQYF. The CDR3 DNA reads as TGCAGCGGGCAGGGGACAGGAAGCGAGCAGTACTTC.